One T cell receptor beta chain is described in this entry. This receptor's antigen is unknown. Base qualities are not provided; no much larger clone lies one nucleotide away. Using the deep immunoSEQ assay, TCR CDR3 regions were amplified from genomic DNA by multiplex PCR. Extracted genomic DNA from each cell subset was spread evenly across all wells of several immunoSEQ 96-well plates, with each plate serving as a replicate. For sorted subsets, about 200 ng genomic DNA, equal to about 30,000 T cell genomes, was loaded into each replicate PCR. Purified libraries were measured with a Qubit 3.0 fluorometer, size-checked on a Bioanalyzer 2100, and measured again with the KAPA Library Quantification kit. A separate single-read 150-cycle Illumina NextSeq 550 flow cell was used to sequence each immunoSEQ 96-well plate. The study's own analysis went as follows. Because the immunoSEQ output included only junctional sequences and no quality scores, the filtering could not be the same as the filtering used for full-length reads. Sequences were annotated with PyIR, a Python wrapper for IgBLAST v1.9, and V/J genes and CDR3 were assigned using IMGT germline references. Any read was removed if the V/J assignment was weak (E-value above 1e-6), the CDR3 was missing, or the read contained stop codons, out-of-frame junctions, or ambiguous translated residues. A V3J clonotype was defined by an identical inferred V gene, J gene, and CDR3 amino acid sequence. Percentage overlap between repertoires was calculated by dividing the number of shared unique clonotypes by the size of the smaller repertoire. Repertoire richness was assessed with RTK rarefaction, the Chao1 estimator, and Recon v2.1 estimates of unobserved clonotypes. OLGA was used to compute generation probabilities for all TCRbeta clonotypes that the gDNA method yielded from a handful of donors. TCRdb retrieved this table from immuneACCESS and kept in-frame rearrangements only. Not all clones are present; in checked studies, unresolved V genes account for under half, and no reason is known for the remainder. That table supplies the V and J calls and clone size; D and trimming were determined from the DNA. The sample has 500,000 or so clones on record, 95% to 96% of them singletons. Nearly 0.065% of the sample is in the top ten clones.

The germline V gene yields MDHEN for CDR1 and SYDVKM for CDR2. The CDR3, cysteine through phenylalanine, is 10 amino acids long. Here the CDR3 DNA is all that survives: 30 bases in frame from base 1. This sample was taken from a study of shared clonotypes between healthy human individuals (dated by TCRdb to about 2020). Describing the broader study: A few men and two women, aged 18 to 49 years, made up the cohort. Libraries were prepared and TCR repertoires were sequenced by different laboratories using diverse techniques, in order to increase sequencing depth and limit assay-specific biases. Per donor, three plates each were used for CD4 naive and CD4 memory, two for CD8 naive, and one for CD8 memory. Blood TCR repertoires of about five healthy adults were deeply sequenced to estimate repertoire size and the extent of clonotype sharing between individuals. Leukapheresis yielded between about 0.85 and 10 billion PBMCs per donor. Results the study describes overall, beyond this receptor: Estimated clonotype richness was generally larger for naive than for memory subsets. Across four donors, 5% to 6% of naive CD4, over 3% of naive CD8, approximately 2.5% of memory CD4, and roughly 0.4% of memory CD8 clonotypes were shared. Clonotypes shared by all four sorted-subset donors showed higher generation probabilities than non-shared clonotypes. Incomplete sequencing was indicated by rarefaction of sorted-subset datasets, despite the large sequencing depth. The genetic and exposure-history diversity represented was limited by the small number of donors. Sampling was restricted to blood, and TCR repertoires in tissue are likely to differ from TCR repertoires in blood. Based on pairwise subsampling, the degree of clonotype sharing among donors was expected to be affected by sequencing depth.

The donors were healthy, HIV-negative adults with no recently reported acute infections or vaccinations. Every donor was a Caucasian adult living in Nashville, Tennessee, USA. CD4+ T cells were enriched by magnetic negative selection, after which naive cells were positively selected on CD45RA and the negative fraction was taken as the memory subset. Blood was obtained by leukapheresis, after which PBMCs were separated by Ficoll-Histopaque density gradient centrifugation and cryopreserved in liquid nitrogen vapor phase. Purity and quantity of every magnetically sorted T cell population were checked by analytical flow cytometry. Genomic DNA was isolated from each sorted fraction and quantified by UV absorbance on a Nanodrop 2000c.

This sequence originates from a woman between 25 and 40 years old in good health. The sequencing sample was made of naive CD4+ T cells sorted from blood. In the paper's terms, the cell subset or site label means: CD45RA+ positively selected. The chain uses TRBV28 and TRBJ1-2, with no confidently assigned D gene. The sequence in DNA is TGTGCTACTTCATCCTATGGCTACACCTTC. Its protein product is CATSSYGYTF.